Sequencing of this TCR beta chain was carried out in a study of identical twins. This clonotype was seen many times. Its antigen is still unknown. CDR3 length: 15 residues. Unmatched junction bases numbered 7, after V lost 4 bases and J lost 4 bases. Looked up from germline, CDR1 is SGHRS and CDR2 is YFSETQ. TCRdb reanalysed the 5' RACE reads using MiXCR and keeps one entry per CDR3 protein. The sample lists hundreds of thousands of distinct CDR3 sequences; 5.5% to 7% were seen once. Points from the study as a whole: Its conclusions, products of cross-sectional statistical analysis, did not come from following the same donors.

The same sample was also studied in work on yellow fever vaccine responses in identical twins.

The origin of this receptor is a woman under 30 in good health. The V gene is TRBV5-1, the J gene TRBJ1-4, with 7 bases lining up with TRBD1. The specimen was memory (CD45RO+) T cells sorted from blood. CDR3 amino acids: CASSGTGAGNEKLFF. In DNA form, the CDR3 reads TGCGCCAGCAGCGGTACAGGGGCGGGTAATGAAAAACTGTTTTTT.